This T cell receptor beta chain was found in a study of blood T cell repertoires in COVID-19. Study overall: The United States, Italy and Spain provided the acute and convalescent COVID-19 samples.

This clone is a singleton in its sample. From germline, CDR1 is SGHRS and CDR2 YFSETQ. This CDR3 spans 15 amino acids. Trimming removed 4 bases from V and 1 base from J, with 14 bases in between. TCRdb keeps only in-frame clones here, not all; method: immunoSEQ multiplex PCR. The sample has more than 100,000 clones; around 90% are singletons. Sequencing was carried out using peripheral blood. The rearrangement uses TRBV5-1 and TRBJ2-5, with a tentative D call TRBD2 (6 bases). The source of this sequence is a woman aged 55-70 years with acute or convalescent COVID-19. CDR3 in amino acids: CASSPGGGIQETQYF. CDR3 DNA sequence: TGCGCCAGCAGCCCTGGCGGCGGGATCCAAGAGACCCAGTACTTC. Combining the CDR3 with reference TRBV5-1 and TRBJ2-5 gives the whole variable domain KAGVTQTPRYLIKTRGQQVTLSCSPISGHRSVSWYQQTPGQGLQFLFEYFSETQRNKGNFPGRFSGRQFSNSRSEMNVSTLELGDSALYLCASSPGGGIQETQYFGPGTRLLVL.